This TCR beta chain derives from a study of shared clonotypes between healthy human individuals. About the study: Donor composition was a couple of women and three men, aged 18 to 49.

Researchers ran the assay at a deep level. The data were produced by immunoSEQ multiplex PCR, yet TCRdb's version contains in-frame clones alone and is incomplete. The sample lists 2 million to 2.5 million clones, around 90% occurring once. The germline gives CDR1 SGHRS, CDR2 YFSETQ. V lost 3 bases and J 1 base, leaving 10 bases between the germline ends. This CDR3 has 15 amino acids. General study results and limits: The authors sampled blood alone, and tissue repertoires likely differ.

A remark on this clone: The target antigen is unknown.

This TCR came from a man in his late teens or twenties in good health. Some clones in this sample may be carry-over from other donors' samples. V usage is TRBV5-1 and J usage is TRBJ2-2, with D unclear. The sequenced sample consisted of naive CD4+ T cells from PBMCs. Specified subset: CD45RA+ positively selected. The CDR3 region is CASSSRGGNTGELFF. The CDR3 bases are TGCGCCAGCAGCTCCAGAGGCGGGAACACCGGGGAGCTGTTTTTT.